The 29 T cell receptor beta chains reported below all come from one sample, sequenced in a study of blood T cell repertoires in COVID-19. The repertoire was sequenced with immunoSEQ multiplex PCR; TCRdb's copy has only in-frame clones and lacks some. The profile shows 90,000 to 100,000 clones, less than 90% of them singletons. The sample was peripheral blood. The receptors here all came from a man in his 70s with active or convalescent COVID-19.

Only one count was recorded for this clone. The rearrangement links TRBV2 to TRBJ1-1; TRBD1 aligns across 9 bases. The germline V gene has CDR1 SNHLY and CDR2 FYNNEI. V lost 6 bases, J lost 5 bases, and 7 bases stayed unmatched. The CDR3 consists of 14 residues. The CDR3 nucleotides are TGTGCCAGCAGAGAGACAGGGGGTAGGACTGAAGCTTTCTTT. Protein product: CASRETGGRTEAFF. Full variable domain (missing parts from reference TRBV2 and TRBJ1-1): EPEVTQTPSHQVTQMGQEVILRCVPISNHLYFYWYRQILGQKVEFLVSFYNNEISEKSEIFDDQFSVERPDGSNFTLKIRSTKLEDSAMYFCASRETGGRTEAFFGQGTRLTVV.

The chain couples TRBV27 to TRBJ1-1; D might be TRBD1 (6 bases). Germline V gene sequence: CDR1 MNHEY, CDR2 SMNVEV (reference sequence). Trimming removed 4 bases at V and 5 bases at J, with 17 bases between. The CDR3 has 15 residues. The CDR3 DNA follows: TGTGCCAGCAGTTCCACCTCCAAGGGGGAGACTGAAGCTTTCTTT. Protein product: CASSSTSKGETEAFF.

V and J are TRBV18 and TRBJ2-6; 11 bases are a match to TRBD1. The CDR3 runs 17 residues. Unmatched junction bases numbered 2, after V lost 2 bases and J lost 2 bases. Germline-derived CDR1 and CDR2 are KGHSH and LQKENI. CDR3 residues: CASSPGTGGTGANVLTF. As DNA, the CDR3 is TGTGCCAGCTCACCAGGGACAGGGGGAACTGGGGCCAACGTCCTGACTTTC.

This clone has only one observation. This chain links TRBV5-1 with TRBJ2-1, with D possibly being TRBD2 (5 bases). In germline, CDR1 is SGHRS, CDR2 YFSETQ. V lost 4 bases, J lost 4 bases, and 15 bases lay in between. This CDR3 is 15 amino acids long. The CDR3 DNA reads TGCGCCAGCAGCAAGACCCAGTGGGAGTACAATGAGCAGTTCTTC. Its translation: CASSKTQWEYNEQFF.

V usage is TRBV5-1 and J usage is TRBJ1-6; D is perhaps TRBD1 (5 bases). Germline V gives CDR1 SGHRS, CDR2 YFSETQ. V was trimmed by 0 bases and J by 7 bases, leaving 8 bases between them. This CDR3 comprises 14 residues. The CDR3 is CASSLETVNSPLHF. DNA of the CDR3: TGCGCCAGCAGCTTGGAGACAGTGAATTCACCCCTCCACTTT.

The rearrangement links TRBV11-2 to TRBJ1-3; TRBD1 matches 7 bases. Germline CDR1 is SGHAT and CDR2 is FQNNGV. This CDR3 region has 17 residues. The ends lost 5 bases at V and 4 bases at J; junction bases unmatched: 14. Here the CDR3 DNA reads TGTGCCAGCAGCCTACTGCGGGACAGTCTACGGGGAAACACCATATATTTT. It specifies CASSLLRDSLRGNTIYF. The full variable domain, in which reference TRBV11-2 and TRBJ1-3 provide the parts outside the CDR3, is EAGVAQSPRYKIIEKRQSVAFWCNPISGHATLYWYQQILGQGPKLLIQFQNNGVVDDSQLPKDRFSAERLKGVDSTLKIQPAKLEDSAVYLCASSLLRDSLRGNTIYFGEGSWLTVV.

The J gene is TRBJ1-1, the V gene TRBV7-2; D remains ambiguous. This CDR3 is 13 amino acids long. V lost 0 bases to trimming and J lost 9 bases, with 11 bases between them. Germline V gives CDR1 SGHTA, CDR2 FQGNSA. This chain's CDR3 is CASSLAGVLQAFF. Here the CDR3 DNA reads TGTGCCAGCAGCTTAGCCGGGGTTCTTCAAGCTTTCTTT.

V is TRBV6-5 and J is TRBJ1-1, with TRBD1 matching over 8 bases. The CDR3 loop spans 14 amino acids. V was clipped by 7 bases and J by 1 base; unmatched bases: 5. Per the germline V gene, CDR1 is MNHEY and CDR2 is SVGAGI. The CDR3 protein is CASIRTGTNTEAFF. The CDR3 coding sequence is TGTGCCAGCATTCGGACAGGGACGAACACTGAAGCTTTCTTT.

The chain is built from TRBV11-3 and TRBJ2-7, with a tentative D call TRBD1 (6 bases). The germline V and J ends were trimmed by 0 bases and 5 bases, with 17 bases remaining between them. The germline CDR1 and CDR2 sequences are SGHNT and YENEEA. The CDR3 contains 16 residues. The CDR3 here is CASSLEGTTGYNEQYF. DNA for the CDR3: TGTGCCAGCAGCTTAGAAGGAACTACAGGGTACAACGAGCAGTACTTC.

The chain couples TRBV11-3 to TRBJ2-6, with D possibly being TRBD1 (5 bases). The CDR3 covers 19 residues. The V end lost 5 bases, the J end lost 1 base, and 21 bases lay between the germline ends. Germline assignment: CDR1 SGHNT and CDR2 YENEEA. The DNA for the CDR3 is TGTGCCAGCAGCCCAGGGATGGGGTCCCCCGCTTCTGGGGCCAACGTCCTGACTTTC. This codes for CASSPGMGSPASGANVLTF.

The J gene is TRBJ2-3, the V gene TRBV2, with 10 bases matching TRBD1. With V trimmed by 5 bases and J by 5 bases, 7 bases remained unmatched. The CDR3 sequence is 15 residues long. The germline gives CDR1 SNHLY, CDR2 FYNNEI. Here the CDR3 reads CASSFDRGLGDTQYF. The CDR3 DNA is TGTGCCAGCAGTTTCGACAGGGGGCTTGGAGATACGCAGTATTTT.

V gene TRBV2 combines with J gene TRBJ1-3, with a possible D match to TRBD1 (5 bases). The germline gives CDR1 SNHLY, CDR2 FYNNEI. The CDR3 consists of 15 residues. With 4 bases removed from V and 0 bases from J, the gap between germline ends came to 10 bases. The CDR3 nucleotides read TGTGCCAGCAGTGTGCAGGGCGCCTCTGGAAACACCATATATTTT. Translating gives CASSVQGASGNTIYF.

A remark on this clone: The same CDR3 can be traced to other DNA sequences in this sample. The rearrangement uses TRBV28 and TRBJ2-1, with 8 bases fitting TRBD2. The germline V gene encodes CDR1 MDHEN and CDR2 SYDVKM. J lost 9 bases, V lost 3 bases, and 7 bases had no gene match. This CDR3 is built from 14 residues. The DNA for the CDR3 is TGTGCCAGCAGTTTTGGGGGGGCGGGGGGTGAGCAGTTCTTC. It translates to CASSFGGAGGEQFF.

The chain combines TRBV11-2 with TRBJ1-1; 7 positions match TRBD1. The V gene end was trimmed by 5 bases and the J gene end by 7 bases; junction bases not matched to a gene: 13. From germline, CDR1 is SGHAT and CDR2 FQNNGV. CDR3 length: 15 amino acids. Here the CDR3 DNA reads TGTGCCAGCAGCCCGCCTAGGGACAGAGAACGTGAAGCTTTCTTT. Amino acid sequence: CASSPPRDREREAFF. The full variable domain, in which reference TRBV11-2 and TRBJ1-1 provide the parts outside the CDR3, is EAGVAQSPRYKIIEKRQSVAFWCNPISGHATLYWYQQILGQGPKLLIQFQNNGVVDDSQLPKDRFSAERLKGVDSTLKIQPAKLEDSAVYLCASSPPRDREREAFFGQGTRLTVV.

Only a few counts were recorded for this clone. The chain combines TRBV2 with TRBJ1-2, with 7 bases matching TRBD1. The CDR3 totals 14 residues. Germline values: CDR1 SNHLY, CDR2 FYNNEI. The junction had 1 base not matched to a gene; V was cut back by 1 base and J by 2 bases. CDR3 nucleotide sequence: TGTGCCAGCAGTGAAGAACAGGGGAACTATGGCTACACCTTC. Its translation: CASSEEQGNYGYTF.

This clone was seen a single time. The genes are TRBV7-2 and TRBJ2-7, with TRBD2 matching 14 bases. The germline V gene encodes CDR1 SGHTA and CDR2 FQGNSA. The CDR3 covers 17 residues. The ends lost 1 base at V and 6 bases at J; junction bases unmatched: 8. CDR3 loop: CASSLVGTSGGRGEQYF. CDR3 nucleotide sequence: TGTGCCAGCAGCTTAGTGGGGACTAGCGGGGGCAGGGGCGAGCAGTACTTC.

J is TRBJ1-4 and V is TRBV5-8, with D perhaps matching TRBD1 (6 bases). The CDR3 runs to 15 residues. Trimming left V 4 bases short and J 5 bases short, with 15 bases between. CDR1 SGHTS and CDR2 YDEGEE come from the germline V gene. The CDR3 DNA reads as TGTGCCAGCAGCCCGAGGACAGAGAGAAATGAAAAACTGTTTTTT. Residues: CASSPRTERNEKLFF. Variable domain in full (rest from reference TRBV5-8 and TRBJ1-4): EAGVTQSPTHLIKTRGQQATLRCSPISGHTSVYWYQQALGLGLQFLLWYDEGEERNRGNFPPRFSGRQFPNYSSELNVNALELEDSALYLCASSPRTERNEKLFFGSGTQLSVL.

V usage is TRBV19 and J usage is TRBJ2-1; TRBD2 matches at 10 bases. Germline-derived CDR1 and CDR2 are LNHDA and SQIVND (reference sequence). Trimming cost V 1 base and J 0 bases; bases outside gene matches: 6. The CDR3 is 18 residues long. The CDR3 sequence: CASSIGLAGASSYNEQFF. CDR3 DNA sequence: TGTGCCAGTAGTATAGGGCTAGCGGGGGCGAGCTCCTACAATGAGCAGTTCTTC. The variable domain in full, completed from reference TRBV19 and TRBJ2-1, reads DGGITQSPKYLFRKEGQNVTLSCEQNLNHDAMYWYRQDPGQGLRLIYYSQIVNDFQKGDIAEGYSVSREKKESFPLTVTSAQKNPTAFYLCASSIGLAGASSYNEQFFGPGTRLTVL.

This sequence joins TRBV4-2 and TRBJ2-1; 15 bases agree with TRBD2. Germline V gene data show CDR1 as LGHNA and CDR2 as YNFKEQ. The ends lost 0 bases at V and 3 bases at J; junction bases unmatched: 6. The CDR3 length is 19 residues. The CDR3 DNA reads TGTGCCAGCAGCCAAGATCCGGGGACTAGCGGGGGGATCTACAATGAGCAGTTCTTC. Translating it yields CASSQDPGTSGGIYNEQFF.

V and J are TRBV2 and TRBJ1-5, with D tentatively TRBD1 (6 bases). V lost 1 base to trimming and J lost 8 bases, with 12 bases between them. The germline gives CDR1 SNHLY, CDR2 FYNNEI. The length of the CDR3 is 14 residues. The CDR3: CASSEGGRGEPQHF. CDR3 in DNA: TGTGCCAGCAGTGAAGGGGGCAGGGGCGAGCCCCAGCATTTT.

J is TRBJ1-2 and V is TRBV6-5, with 9 bases fitting TRBD1. Unmatched junction bases numbered 9, after V lost 0 bases and J lost 7 bases. Germline V lookup: CDR1 MNHEY, CDR2 SVGAGI. This CDR3 contains 16 residues. This CDR3 is CASSYSTGTGLRGYTF. DNA of the CDR3: TGTGCCAGCAGTTACTCCACCGGGACAGGGCTACGTGGCTACACCTTC.

The rearrangement joins TRBV29-1 to TRBJ2-3; 8 bases fit TRBD2. Trimming cost V 5 bases and J 9 bases; bases outside gene matches: 10. CDR3 length equals 13 residues. The germline V gene encodes CDR1 SQVTM and CDR2 ANQGSEA. CDR3 nucleotide sequence: TGCAGCGTTCTAAGCGGGGGCTTAAGGACGCAGTATTTT. It encodes CSVLSGGLRTQYF.

The chain couples TRBV7-9 to TRBJ1-2, with 8 positions matching TRBD1. The CDR3 is 14 amino acids. CDR1 is SEHNR and CDR2 is FQNEAQ in the germline V gene (reference sequence). The V gene end was trimmed by 4 bases and the J gene end by 7 bases; junction bases not matched to a gene: 8. This CDR3 is CASSSQTGVGGYTF. CDR3 in DNA: TGTGCCAGCAGCTCCCAGACAGGGGTGGGTGGCTACACCTTC.

There are a few counts of this clone. This rearrangement joins TRBV19 to TRBJ1-5; perhaps TRBD1 as D (5 bases). This CDR3 comprises 15 residues. Per germline, CDR1 LNHDA and CDR2 SQIVND (reference sequence). Trimming pared 5 bases from V and 5 bases from J, leaving 16 bases between. The chain's CDR3 is CASSPWGGIDQPQHF. As DNA, the CDR3 is TGTGCCAGTAGTCCCTGGGGGGGGATCGATCAGCCCCAGCATTTT.

V and J are TRBV18 and TRBJ2-2; D is uncertain. V lost 2 bases to trimming and J lost 7 bases, with 5 bases between them. Germline V gene data show CDR1 as KGHSH and CDR2 as LQKENI. The CDR3 consists of 12 residues. CDR3 bases: TGTGCCAGCTCACCAGCCGGCGGGGAGCTGTTTTTT. This translates into CASSPAGGELFF.

The chain recombines TRBV28 with TRBJ1-2; 7 bases are shared with TRBD1. The germline V gene has CDR1 MDHEN and CDR2 SYDVKM. The junction had 0 bases not matched to a gene; V was cut back by 4 bases and J by 4 bases. The CDR3 is 12 amino acids. The CDR3 DNA reads as TGTGCCAGCAGTTGGGACAGCTATGGCTACACCTTC. This encodes CASSWDSYGYTF.

The rearrangement links TRBV20-1 to TRBJ1-5, with D perhaps matching TRBD1 (6 bases). Germline V gene data show CDR1 as DFQATT and CDR2 as SNEGSKA (reference sequence). This CDR3 has 14 amino acids. Trimming removed 3 bases at V and 3 bases at J, with 12 bases between. The CDR3 loop is CSASPGQLNQPQHF. CDR3 nucleotides: TGCAGTGCTAGTCCCGGACAGCTCAATCAGCCCCAGCATTTT.

The rearrangement links TRBV7-9 to TRBJ1-5; tentative D call: TRBD1 (5 bases). Between the trimmed V and J ends, which lost 4 bases and 0 bases, there was a span of 7 bases. CDR1 is SEHNR and CDR2 is FQNEAQ in the germline V gene (reference sequence). The CDR3 is made up of 14 amino acids. In nucleotides, the CDR3 is TGTGCCAGCAGCTCGCAGGGTAGCAATCAGCCCCAGCATTTT. Its translation: CASSSQGSNQPQHF.

This clone has only one observation. The chain links TRBV6-1 to TRBJ1-2, with D possibly being TRBD1 (5 bases). The CDR3 runs 12 residues. V was pared by 2 bases and J by 7 bases, with 8 bases between. The germline gives CDR1 MNHNS, CDR2 SASEGT. Here the CDR3 DNA reads TGTGCCAGCAGTGAACCGGGGGGTGGCTACACCTTC. Residues: CASSEPGGGYTF.